A selection of T cell receptor beta chains follows, all from one sample in a study of T-cell memory formation after mild COVID-19. Using its own MiXCR run on the 5' RACE reads, TCRdb lists one record per CDR3 protein. The sample consists of about 260,000 distinct CDR3 sequences, roughly 17% of them appearing once. The sequenced sample was PBMCs or a T cell subset sorted from them (not recorded which). These receptors all come from a man in his late teens or twenties who had mild COVID-19 (a few samples of this study predate the infection). Cell type and time point are not known. Both conserved end residues are part of each CDR3. D genes are given only for firm matches. Clone size is not always given. Where it is, it says once, few, many or a class for expanded clones.

clone size,V gene,J gene,D gene,CDR3 DNA,CDR3 protein
NA,TRBV6-2/TRBV6-3,TRBJ1-5,NA,TGTGCCAGCAGTTACCCAGGGACGAATCAGCCCCAGCATTTT,CASSYPGTNQPQHF
NA,TRBV12-3/TRBV12-4,TRBJ2-3,NA,TGTGCCAGCAGTCCCAGCGCGGGATGGGCAGATACGCAGTATTTT,CASSPSAGWADTQYF
NA,TRBV5-4,TRBJ2-7,NA,TGTGCCAGCAGCTTTGACAGAATCTACGAGCAGTACTTC,CASSFDRIYEQYF
NA,TRBV2,TRBJ2-1,NA,TGTGCCAGCAGTAGCGGGCCCCCCCCCAACAATGAGCAGTTCTTC,CASSSGPPPNNEQFF
few,TRBV7-9,TRBJ1-5,NA,TGTGCCAGCAGCTTAGGGTCTCAGCCCCAGCATTTT,CASSLGSQPQHF
NA,TRBV4-3,TRBJ1-1,NA,TGCGCCAGCAGCGATGGACACTCTGAAGCTTTCTTT,CASSDGHSEAFF
few,TRBV7-8,TRBJ2-1,NA,TGTGCCAGCAGCTTCGACGAGTACAATGAGCAGTTCTTC,CASSFDEYNEQFF
NA,TRBV12-3/TRBV12-4,TRBJ2-5,TRBD2,TGTGCCAGCCTACCTAGCGGAGAACAAGAGACCCAGTACTTC,CASLPSGEQETQYF
NA,TRBV6-1,TRBJ2-5,NA,TGTGCCAGCAGATCCTTAGCGGAACTCCAAGAGACCCAGTACTTC,CASRSLAELQETQYF
few,TRBV7-2,TRBJ1-3,TRBD1,TGTGCCAGCAGCTCCGACAGGGCTGGAAACACCATATATTTT,CASSSDRAGNTIYF
few,TRBV7-2,TRBJ2-7,NA,TGTGCCAGCAGCTTAGGCTCCGGACACGCCCCAAAGCAGTACTTC,CASSLGSGHAPKQYF
few,TRBV4-1,TRBJ2-7,NA,TGCGCCAGCAGCCAAGACGGAATCGAGCAGTACTTC,CASSQDGIEQYF
NA,TRBV9,TRBJ1-3,NA,TGTGCCAGCAGCGCCGGAGGGAGAAACTCTGGAAACACCATATATTTT,CASSAGGRNSGNTIYF
few,TRBV4-2,TRBJ2-1,TRBD2,TGTGCCAGCAGCCAAGGACTAGCGGGGGGCCGGAGCTCCTACAATGAGCAGTTCTTC,CASSQGLAGGRSSYNEQFF
once,TRBV6-5,TRBJ1-1,NA,TGTGCCAGCACCTTTGCAGGGGCTATGAACACTGAAGCTTTCTTT,CASTFAGAMNTEAFF
few,TRBV20-1,TRBJ1-1,NA,TGCAGTGCTAGAGGGGGGACATTCACTGAAGCTTTCTTT,CSARGGTFTEAFF
NA,TRBV12-3/TRBV12-4,TRBJ1-3,NA,TGTGCCAGCAGTTTCCGGAGCTCTGGAAACACCATATATTTT,CASSFRSSGNTIYF
few,TRBV10-3,TRBJ2-5,NA,TGTGCCATCAGTGAGTCGATTTGGAGCAGGGTCTCCAAGACCCAGTACTTC,CAISESIWSRVSKTQYF
NA,TRBV4-2,TRBJ2-1,TRBD2,TGTGCCAGCAGCCGACTAGCGGGGGGAGGGAATGAGCAGTTCTTC,CASSRLAGGGNEQFF
NA,TRBV29-1,TRBJ2-3,NA,TGCAGCGTTAAAAGGGGCACAGATACGCAGTATTTT,CSVKRGTDTQYF
NA,TRBV5-1,TRBJ2-2,NA,TGCGCCAGCAGCTTGGTCCGGGGGCCGACCGGGGAGCTGTTTTTT,CASSLVRGPTGELFF
NA,TRBV4-1,TRBJ2-4,NA,TGCGCCAGCAGCCCCGGAGGGTGGCAGGGGTCGGCCAAAAACATTCAGTACTTC,CASSPGGWQGSAKNIQYF
many,TRBV9,TRBJ2-5,NA,TGTGCCAGCAGCGTAGAGCAAGAGACCCAGTACTTC,CASSVEQETQYF
few,TRBV12-3/TRBV12-4,TRBJ1-1,NA,TGTGCCAGCAGTTTACAGGGGCGGGCTGAAGCTTTCTTT,CASSLQGRAEAFF
few,TRBV7-3,TRBJ2-4,TRBD1,TGTGCCAGCAGCTCGGGACAGGGGTACATTCAGTACTTC,CASSSGQGYIQYF
NA,TRBV6-2/TRBV6-3,TRBJ1-5,NA,TGTGCCAGCAGTTACCGGGGTCGGATCCGGAGGGAACCCCAGCATTTT,CASSYRGRIRREPQHF
few,TRBV7-9,TRBJ2-3,NA,TGTGCCAGCAGCTCCCCTTACCAGAGCACAGATACGCAGTATTTT,CASSSPYQSTDTQYF
many,TRBV7-3,TRBJ2-2,TRBD2,TGTGCCAGCAGCTTCGGGGGGGCGAACACCGGGGAGCTGTTTTTT,CASSFGGANTGELFF
many,TRBV7-2,TRBJ1-1,NA,TGTGCCAGCAGCCGCCAAACTGAAGCTTTCTTT,CASSRQTEAFF
NA,TRBV29-1,TRBJ2-3,NA,TGCAGCGTCGATCAGTTGGGGGCAGATACGCAGTATTTT,CSVDQLGADTQYF
few,TRBV19,TRBJ2-7,TRBD2,TGTGCCAGTAGTATAGGCCCAGCGGGGGCGTACGAGCAGTACTTC,CASSIGPAGAYEQYF
many,TRBV5-1,TRBJ2-5,NA,TGCGCCAGCAGCTCTAGGGACACCGAGGAGACCCAGTACTTC,CASSSRDTEETQYF
NA,TRBV4-1,TRBJ2-5,TRBD2,TGCGCCAGCAGCCAAGAAGGGACTACGCGGGAGACCCAGTACTTC,CASSQEGTTRETQYF
few,TRBV19,TRBJ1-5,NA,TGTGCCAGTAGTATCGATGGGGTAAGCAATCAGCCCCAGCATTTT,CASSIDGVSNQPQHF
NA,TRBV9,TRBJ2-1,TRBD1,TGTGCCAGCAGCGTAGATGGGACAGGGGGTCGTAGTGAGCAGTTCTTC,CASSVDGTGGRSEQFF
NA,TRBV7-9,TRBJ2-3,TRBD1,TGTGCCAGCAGCGCCCAGGGGGTAGATACGCAGTATTTT,CASSAQGVDTQYF
NA,TRBV7-2,TRBJ2-1,TRBD1,TGTGCCAGCCTGCGGACAGGGGCCGGAAATGAGCAGTTCTTC,CASLRTGAGNEQFF
NA,TRBV18,TRBJ2-7,NA,TGTGCCAGCTCAACACTTGGGATGGGCTCCGAGCAGTACTTC,CASSTLGMGSEQYF
few,TRBV5-1,TRBJ2-3,TRBD2,TGCGCCAGCAGCTGGGGGAGCGGGGGCAACCCAGATACGCAGTATTTT,CASSWGSGGNPDTQYF
few,TRBV7-2,TRBJ2-3,NA,TGTGCCAGCAGCCCGGGACCCCGACCGGATACGCAGTATTTT,CASSPGPRPDTQYF
NA,TRBV7-9,TRBJ2-1,NA,TGTGCCAGCAGCTTAGTGGTGGGCGGAGGCTCCTACAATGAGCAGTTCTTC,CASSLVVGGGSYNEQFF